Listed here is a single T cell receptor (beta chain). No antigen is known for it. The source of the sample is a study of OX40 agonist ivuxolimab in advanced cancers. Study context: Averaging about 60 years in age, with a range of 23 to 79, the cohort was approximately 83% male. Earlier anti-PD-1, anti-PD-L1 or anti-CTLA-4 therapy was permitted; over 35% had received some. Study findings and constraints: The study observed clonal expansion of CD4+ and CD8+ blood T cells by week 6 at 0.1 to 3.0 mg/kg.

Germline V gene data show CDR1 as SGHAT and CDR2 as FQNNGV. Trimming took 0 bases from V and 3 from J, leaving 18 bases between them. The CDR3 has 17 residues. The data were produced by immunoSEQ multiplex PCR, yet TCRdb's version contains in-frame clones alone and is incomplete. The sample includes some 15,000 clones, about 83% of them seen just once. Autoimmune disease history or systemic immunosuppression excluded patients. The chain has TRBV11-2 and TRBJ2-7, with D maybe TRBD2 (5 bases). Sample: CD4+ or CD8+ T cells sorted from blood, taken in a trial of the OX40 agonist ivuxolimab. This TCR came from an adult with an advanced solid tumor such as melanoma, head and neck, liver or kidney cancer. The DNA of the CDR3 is TGTGCCAGCAGCTTAGAGGCGGTGTGGAGGTTAGGCTACGAGCAGTACTTC. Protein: CASSLEAVWRLGYEQYF.